This record concerns one T cell receptor beta chain sequence. This clone's antigen is unknown. No base qualities exist here, and no much larger clone lies one base off it. In the study, sorted CD4+ and CD8+ blood T cells from patients with severe aplastic anemia and from healthy subjects underwent deep sequencing of TCR repertoires. Ficoll-Paque density gradient centrifugation was used to isolate peripheral blood mononuclear cells. Before DNA extraction, CD4+ and CD8+ T cells were sorted with FACS or magnetic beads. The data stem from a study of CD8+CD57+ T cells in acquired aplastic anemia (dated by TCRdb to between 2018 and 2020). Broadly, across the study: Extracted DNA from sorted CD4+ and CD8+ cells averaged around 3.5 ug, ranging from roughly 0.17 to 27.4 ug. Mean read counts for healthy donor samples were 8.5 million to 10.8 million for CD4+ cells and around 11 million for CD8+ cells. Results the study describes overall, beyond this receptor: Roughly 30 CD8+ CDR3 sequences were shared between patients and controls but appeared highly expressed in patients and within their immunodominant clones. CD8+ Simpson's diversity did not differ significantly between patients and healthy controls (P=0.060).

Genomic DNA served as template for TCR beta VDJ combination and CDR3 sequence profiling. An Illumina HiSeq 2000 was used for TCR repertoire sequencing. In the original analysis: Repertoire assessment relied on Simpson's diversity index, CDR3 size and DJ length profiles, and TRBV/TRBJ rearrangement plots. Whichever DNA sequence was most abundant in the deep sequencing data was defined as the immunodominant clone. CDR3 amino acid sequences were screened for sharing across subjects and were compared with published repertoires and the VDJdb database. TCRdb trimmed the raw reads at Q25, called clones with MiXCR and kept productive beta chains. Rows with one shared CDR3 protein collapse into an entry with the most common genes and DNA. None of the V and J calls come from the authors' own analysis; TCRdb made them. The sample has about 71,000 distinct CDR3 sequences on record, around 50% of them singletons. The ten largest clones represent 6.5% to 9.5% of the sample.

Looking up the germline V gene (reference sequence) yields CDR1 DFQATT and CDR2 SNEGSKA. A distance of 7 bases separates the germline ends of V and J, which lose 0 bases and 4 bases respectively. The CDR3 numbers 13 residues from cysteine through phenylalanine. Only CDR3 DNA is held: 39 bases, read in frame from base 1. The TCR was taken from a human donor in good health, serving as a control. The sequenced sample consisted of sorted CD4+, CD8+, or CD8+CD57+ T cells (not recorded which) from PBMCs. Recombination joined TRBV20-1 with TRBJ1-3; the D gene is unclear. The DNA sequence is as follows: TGCAGTGCTAGAGATAATCCCGGAAACACCATATATTTT. Its coded protein is CSARDNPGNTIYF.